This T cell receptor (beta chain) was captured by sequencing in a study of a mutant IDH1 vaccine in newly diagnosed glioma. Across the study: Vaccination was launched 4-6 weeks after radiotherapy alone, or with temozolomide cycles.

Described time point: week 35, safety follow-up. In the vaccine, a single dose held 300 ug of the mutant IDH1 20-mer peptide, along with topical imiquimod. In regard to this clone: Antigen specificity is unknown.

Profiling relied on immunoSEQ multiplex PCR, and the TCRdb table lists in-frame clones only, not all of them. The sample has roughly 52,000 clones; less than 80% are singletons. Germline CDR1 is LNHDA and CDR2 is SQIVND (reference sequence). The CDR3 is made up of 18 amino acids. V lost 1 base and J 0 bases, leaving 16 bases between the germline ends. The gene calls are TRBV19 and TRBJ2-1; D ambiguous. This clonotype was sampled from a middle-aged man with glioma. The sample consisted of PBMCs, taken from a glioma patient whose treatment included an IDH1 peptide vaccine. This chain's CDR3 is CASSIGRQLLNSYNEQFF. The CDR3 nucleotides read TGTGCCAGTAGTATAGGTCGGCAACTTCTGAACTCCTACAATGAGCAGTTCTTC.